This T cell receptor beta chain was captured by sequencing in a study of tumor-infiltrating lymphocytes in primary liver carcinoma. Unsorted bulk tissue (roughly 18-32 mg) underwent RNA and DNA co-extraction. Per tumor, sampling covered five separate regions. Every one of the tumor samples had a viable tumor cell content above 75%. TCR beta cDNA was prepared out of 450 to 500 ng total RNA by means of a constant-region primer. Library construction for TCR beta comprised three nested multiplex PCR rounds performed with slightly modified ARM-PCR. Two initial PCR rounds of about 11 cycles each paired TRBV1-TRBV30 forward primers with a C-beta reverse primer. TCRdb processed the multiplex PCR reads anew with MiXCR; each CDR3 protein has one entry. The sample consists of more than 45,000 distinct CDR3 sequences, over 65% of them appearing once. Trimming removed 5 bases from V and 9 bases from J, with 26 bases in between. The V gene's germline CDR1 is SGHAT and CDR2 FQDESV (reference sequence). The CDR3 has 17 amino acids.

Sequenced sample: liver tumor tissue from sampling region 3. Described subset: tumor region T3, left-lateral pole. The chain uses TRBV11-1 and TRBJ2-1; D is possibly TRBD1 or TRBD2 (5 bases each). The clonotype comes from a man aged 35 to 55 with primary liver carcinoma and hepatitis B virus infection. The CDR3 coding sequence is TGTGCCAGCAGCCTGGGAGTAGCTGGAGAAGTTGACAGTGAGCAGTTCTTC. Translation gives CASSLGVAGEVDSEQFF. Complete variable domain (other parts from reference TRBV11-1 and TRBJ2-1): EAEVAQSPRYKITEKSQAVAFWCDPISGHATLYWYRQILGQGPELLVQFQDESVVDDSQLPKDRFSAERLKGVDSTLKIQPAELGDSAMYLCASSLGVAGEVDSEQFFGPGTRLTVL.